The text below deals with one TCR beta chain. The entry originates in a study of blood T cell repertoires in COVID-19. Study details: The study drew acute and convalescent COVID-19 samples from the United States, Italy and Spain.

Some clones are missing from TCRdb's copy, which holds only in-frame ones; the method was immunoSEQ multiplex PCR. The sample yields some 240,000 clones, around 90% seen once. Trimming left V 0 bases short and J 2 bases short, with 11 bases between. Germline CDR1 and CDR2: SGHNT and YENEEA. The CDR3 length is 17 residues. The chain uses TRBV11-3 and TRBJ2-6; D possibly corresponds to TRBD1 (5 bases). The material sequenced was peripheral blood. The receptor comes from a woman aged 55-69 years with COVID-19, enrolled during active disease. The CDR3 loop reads CASSLDREVAGANVLTF. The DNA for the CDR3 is TGTGCCAGCAGCTTAGACAGGGAAGTGGCTGGGGCCAACGTCCTGACTTTC.